The 8 T cell receptor beta chains presented below share a single source sample, sequenced in a study of read filtering for tumor transcriptome and immune sequencing. From about 400 ng of RNA, a library with molecular barcoded alpha/delta and beta/gamma adaptors was made. MiXCR, run by TCRdb on the reads, gives a single entry per CDR3 protein. Counted here are approximately 58,000 distinct CDR3 sequences, around 20% occurring once; the ten biggest clones make up 17%. Material: a population of CD138-negative cells sorted from bone marrow. These receptor sequences come from a donor aged 40 or over with multiple myeloma.

This clonotype turned up a few times. The chain couples TRBV5-1 to TRBJ2-7; D gene ambiguous. V lost 4 bases, J lost 0 bases, and 14 bases lay in between. Germline values: CDR1 SGHRS, CDR2 YFSETQ. The CDR3 sequence is 15 residues long. This chain's CDR3 is CASSVTQSRSYEQYF. The DNA for the CDR3 is TGCGCCAGCAGCGTGACACAGTCCCGCTCCTACGAGCAGTACTTC.

This clonotype turned up a few times. The rearrangement joins TRBV19 to TRBJ2-5, with D maybe TRBD1 (5 bases). The CDR3 runs 14 residues. V was pared by 4 bases and J by 5 bases, with 14 bases between. Germline V gene sequence: CDR1 LNHDA, CDR2 SQIVND (reference sequence). The CDR3: CASSTYRTGETQYF. The CDR3 coding sequence is TGTGCCAGTAGTACCTACAGGACCGGGGAGACCCAGTACTTC.

This clonotype appeared many times. The chain employs TRBV20-1 and TRBJ1-6; possibly TRBD1 for D (5 bases). The CDR3 length is 14 residues. CDR1 and CDR2 (germline): DFQATT, SNEGSKA (reference sequence). Trimming pared 7 bases from V and 6 bases from J, leaving 16 bases between. The CDR3 bases are TGCAGTGTCCCCGGTGGGGGAATTAATTCACCCCTCCACTTT. This sequence encodes CSVPGGGINSPLHF.

There are many counts of this clonotype. The genes are TRBV6-1 and TRBJ2-7, with TRBD1 matching 10 bases. Germline values: CDR1 MNHNS, CDR2 SASEGT. The CDR3 runs to 15 residues. The trim removed 4 bases at V and 3 bases at J, leaving 6 bases unmatched. The CDR3 reads CASSASGTGDYEQYF. The CDR3 coding sequence is TGTGCCAGCAGTGCCTCCGGGACAGGGGACTACGAGCAGTACTTC.

The table lists this clonotype with a few counts. The gene calls are TRBV12-3 or TRBV12-4 and TRBJ2-2, with 8 bases lining up with TRBD1. This CDR3 has 16 amino acids. Trimming removed 8 bases from V and 3 bases from J; junction bases left unmatched: 11. In nucleotides, the CDR3 is TGTGCCAGCTCTTACTCTCCGGGACAGGACACCGGGGAGCTGTTTTTT. Its protein product is CASSYSPGQDTGELFF.

The rearrangement links TRBV18 to TRBJ2-5; 7 bases match TRBD1. CDR1 and CDR2 from the germline V gene are KGHSH and LQKENI. CDR3 length equals 14 residues. V trimming: 1 base; J trimming: 4 bases; junction bases outside the gene matches: 3. In DNA, the CDR3 is TGTGCCAGCTCACCACGGACAGGTCGAGAGACCCAGTACTTC. Protein product: CASSPRTGRETQYF.

There are a few counts of this clonotype. The V and J genes are TRBV19 and TRBJ1-5; D remains ambiguous. Between the trimmed V and J ends, which lost 4 bases and 3 bases, there was a span of 7 bases. The germline V gene has CDR1 LNHDA and CDR2 SQIVND (reference sequence). The CDR3 totals 13 residues. CDR3 nucleotides: TGTGCCAGTAGTAGCCAGGTCAATCAGCCCCAGCATTTT. Its protein product is CASSSQVNQPQHF.

This clonotype has at least ten counts. The genes are TRBV28 and TRBJ2-7, with no clear D. CDR1 and CDR2 from the germline V gene are MDHEN and SYDVKM. V lost 7 bases to trimming and J lost 2 bases, with 15 bases between them. The CDR3 has 14 amino acids. The chain's CDR3 is CASTTEVLTYEQYF. The CDR3, as DNA: TGTGCCAGCACCACAGAGGTCTTAACCTACGAGCAGTACTTC.